The clone carrying this TCR beta chain occurred once. In the study's own analysis: Counts of nucleated cells, estimated from reference gene primer amplification, were obtained. TCRdb keeps only in-frame clones here, not all; method: immunoSEQ multiplex PCR. V and J calls and clone size come straight from that table; D and trimming were deduced from the DNA. The data show tens of thousands of clones, 80% to 85% seen once. These data come from a study of blood T cell repertoires in COVID-19. Turning to the study itself: Samples representing acute and convalescent COVID-19 were sourced from the United States, Italy and Spain. Sources were T cells, B-cell-depleted T cells, or PBMCs; the material itself was cDNA or gDNA.

V lost 4 bases, J lost 6 bases, and 16 bases lay in between. Germline CDR1 and CDR2: MGHDK and SYGVNS. The CDR3 is made up of 15 amino acids. The sequenced material came from peripheral blood. The source is a human donor in a cohort sampled during active COVID-19. The chain combines TRBV25-1 with TRBJ2-1; TRBD2 is a possible D gene (7 bases). The chain's CDR3 is CASSALTGGPNEQFF. The CDR3 bases are TGTGCCAGCAGTGCCCTGACGGGGGGCCCCAATGAGCAGTTCTTC. Variable domain in full (rest from reference TRBV25-1 and TRBJ2-1): EADIYQTPRYLVIGTGKKITLECSQTMGHDKMYWYQQDPGMELHLIHYSYGVNSTEKGDLSSESTVSRIRTEHFPLTLESARPSHTSQYLCASSALTGGPNEQFFGPGTRLTVL.